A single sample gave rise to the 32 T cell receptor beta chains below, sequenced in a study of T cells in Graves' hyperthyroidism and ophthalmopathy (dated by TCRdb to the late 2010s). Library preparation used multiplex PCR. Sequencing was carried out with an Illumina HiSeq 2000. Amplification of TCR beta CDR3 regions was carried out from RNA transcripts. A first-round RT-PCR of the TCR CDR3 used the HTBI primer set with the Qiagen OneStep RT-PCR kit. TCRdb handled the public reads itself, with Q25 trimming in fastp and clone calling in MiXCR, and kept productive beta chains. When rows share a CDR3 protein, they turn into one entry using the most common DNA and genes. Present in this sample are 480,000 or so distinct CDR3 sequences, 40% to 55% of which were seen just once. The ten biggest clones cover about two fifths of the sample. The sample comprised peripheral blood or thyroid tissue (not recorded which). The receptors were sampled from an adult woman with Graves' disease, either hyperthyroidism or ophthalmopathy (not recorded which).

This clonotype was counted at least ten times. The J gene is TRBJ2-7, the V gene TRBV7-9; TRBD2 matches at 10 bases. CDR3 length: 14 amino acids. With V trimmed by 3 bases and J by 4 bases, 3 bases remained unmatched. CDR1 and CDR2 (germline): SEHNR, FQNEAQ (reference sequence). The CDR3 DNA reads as TGTGCCAGCAGCTTCGGGACTAGCGAATACGAGCAGTACTTC. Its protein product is CASSFGTSEYEQYF. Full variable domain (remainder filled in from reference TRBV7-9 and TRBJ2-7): DTGVSQNPRHKITKRGQNVTFRCDPISEHNRLYWYRQTLGQGPEFLTYFQNEAQLEKSRLLSDRFSAERPKGSFSTLEIQRTEQGDSAMYLCASSFGTSEYEQYFGPGTRLTVT.

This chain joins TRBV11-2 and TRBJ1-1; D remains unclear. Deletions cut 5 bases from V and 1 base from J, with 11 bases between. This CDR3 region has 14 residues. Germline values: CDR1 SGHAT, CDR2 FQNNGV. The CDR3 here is CASSPLNQNTEAFF. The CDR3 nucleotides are TGTGCCAGCAGCCCCTTAAACCAGAACACTGAAGCTTTCTTT.

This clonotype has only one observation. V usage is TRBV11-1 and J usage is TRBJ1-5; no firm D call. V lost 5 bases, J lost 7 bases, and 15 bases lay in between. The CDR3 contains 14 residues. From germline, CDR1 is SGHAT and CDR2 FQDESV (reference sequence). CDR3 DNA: TGTGCCAGCAGCGAACATGGGGTTGGGCAGCCCCAGCATTTT. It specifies CASSEHGVGQPQHF.

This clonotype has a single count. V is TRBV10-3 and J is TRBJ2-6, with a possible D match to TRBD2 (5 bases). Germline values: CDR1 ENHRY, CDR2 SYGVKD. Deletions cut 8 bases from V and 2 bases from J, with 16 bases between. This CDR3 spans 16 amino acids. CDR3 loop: CAIRGEGFAGANVLTF. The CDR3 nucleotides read TGTGCCATCCGGGGAGAGGGATTCGCTGGGGCCAACGTCCTGACTTTC.

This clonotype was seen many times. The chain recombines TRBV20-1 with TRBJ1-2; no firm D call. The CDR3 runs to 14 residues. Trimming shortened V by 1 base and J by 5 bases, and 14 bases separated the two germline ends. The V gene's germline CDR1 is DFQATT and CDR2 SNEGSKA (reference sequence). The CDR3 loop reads CSARVGQALYGYTF. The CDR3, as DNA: TGCAGTGCTAGAGTTGGTCAGGCTTTATATGGCTACACCTTC.

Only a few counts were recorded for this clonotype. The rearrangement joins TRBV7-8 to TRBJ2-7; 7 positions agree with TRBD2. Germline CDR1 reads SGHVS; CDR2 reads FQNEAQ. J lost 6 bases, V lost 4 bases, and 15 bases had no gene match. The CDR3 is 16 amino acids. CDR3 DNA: TGTGCCAGCAGCTCCTCCCCGGGACTAAGCCCTACCGAGCAGTACTTC. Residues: CASSSSPGLSPTEQYF.

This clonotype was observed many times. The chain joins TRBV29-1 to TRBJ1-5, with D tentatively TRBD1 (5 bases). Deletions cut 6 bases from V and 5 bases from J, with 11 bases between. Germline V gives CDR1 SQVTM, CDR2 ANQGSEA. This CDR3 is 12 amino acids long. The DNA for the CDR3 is TGCAGCGTATCGCAGGGTGATCAGCCCCAGCATTTT. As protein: CSVSQGDQPQHF.

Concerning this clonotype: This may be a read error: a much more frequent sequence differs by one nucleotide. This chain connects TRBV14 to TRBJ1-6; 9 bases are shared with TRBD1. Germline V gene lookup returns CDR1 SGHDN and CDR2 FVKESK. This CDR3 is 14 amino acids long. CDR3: CASTPGTGHSPPHF. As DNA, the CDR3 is TGTGCCAGCACCCCCGGGACAGGGCATTCACCCCCCCACTTT.

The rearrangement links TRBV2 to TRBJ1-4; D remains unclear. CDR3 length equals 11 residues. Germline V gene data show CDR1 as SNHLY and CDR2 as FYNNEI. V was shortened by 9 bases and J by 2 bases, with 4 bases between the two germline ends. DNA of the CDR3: TGTGCCAGGGGGACTAATGAAAAACTGTTTTTT. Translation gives CARGTNEKLFF.

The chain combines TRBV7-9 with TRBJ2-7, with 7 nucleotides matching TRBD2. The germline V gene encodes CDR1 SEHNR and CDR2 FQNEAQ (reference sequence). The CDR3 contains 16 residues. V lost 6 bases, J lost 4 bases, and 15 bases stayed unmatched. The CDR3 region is CASSFAWREIVYEQYF. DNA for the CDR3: TGTGCCAGCAGTTTCGCTTGGCGGGAGATAGTTTACGAGCAGTACTTC.

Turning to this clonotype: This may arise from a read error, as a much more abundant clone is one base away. The CDR3 DNA sequence: TGCAGTGCCCCAGGCAACAGGGGGAGGCCTGAAGCTTTCTTT. This gives the protein CSAPGNRGRPEAFF. V is TRBV29-1 and J is TRBJ1-1; 8 bases agree with TRBD1. This CDR3 has 14 amino acids. Germline assignment: CDR1 SQVTM and CDR2 ANQGSEA.

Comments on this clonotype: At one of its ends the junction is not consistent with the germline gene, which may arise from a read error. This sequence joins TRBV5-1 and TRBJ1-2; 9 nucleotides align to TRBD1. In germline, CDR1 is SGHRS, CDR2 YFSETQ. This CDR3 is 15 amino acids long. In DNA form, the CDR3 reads TGTGCCAGCGCCCGGGGACAGGGCAAATTATATGGCTACACCTTC. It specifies CASARGQGKLYGYTF.

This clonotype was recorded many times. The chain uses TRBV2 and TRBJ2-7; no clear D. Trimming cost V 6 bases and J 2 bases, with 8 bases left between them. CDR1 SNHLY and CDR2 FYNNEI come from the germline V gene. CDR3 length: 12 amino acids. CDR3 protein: CASRDDAYEQYF. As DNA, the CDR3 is TGTGCCAGCAGAGACGACGCCTACGAGCAGTACTTC.

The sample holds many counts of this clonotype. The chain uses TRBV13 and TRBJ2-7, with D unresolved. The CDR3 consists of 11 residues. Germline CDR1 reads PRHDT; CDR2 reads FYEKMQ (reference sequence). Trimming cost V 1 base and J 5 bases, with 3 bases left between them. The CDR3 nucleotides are TGTGCCAGCAGCTTAGTGAACGAGCAGTACTTC. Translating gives CASSLVNEQYF.

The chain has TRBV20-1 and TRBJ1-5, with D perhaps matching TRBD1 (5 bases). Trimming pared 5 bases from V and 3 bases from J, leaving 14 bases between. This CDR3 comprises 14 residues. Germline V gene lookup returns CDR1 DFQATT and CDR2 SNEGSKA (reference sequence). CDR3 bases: TGCAGTGCTCGACAGACTATTGACAATCAGCCCCAGCATTTT. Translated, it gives CSARQTIDNQPQHF.

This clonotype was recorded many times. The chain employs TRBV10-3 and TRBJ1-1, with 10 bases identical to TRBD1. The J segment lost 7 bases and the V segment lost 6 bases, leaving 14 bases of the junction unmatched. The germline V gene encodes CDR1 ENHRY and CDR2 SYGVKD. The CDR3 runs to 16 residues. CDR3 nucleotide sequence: TGTGCCATCAGAACCGTCTGGGGACAGGGGAGAGTTGAAGCTTTCTTT. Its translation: CAIRTVWGQGRVEAFF.

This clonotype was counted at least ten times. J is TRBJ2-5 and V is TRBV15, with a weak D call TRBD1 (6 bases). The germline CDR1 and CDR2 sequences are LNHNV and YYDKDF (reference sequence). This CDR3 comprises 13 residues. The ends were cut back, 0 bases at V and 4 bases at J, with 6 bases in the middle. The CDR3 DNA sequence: TGTGCCACCAGCAGAGACAGGGGAGAGACCCAGTACTTC. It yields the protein CATSRDRGETQYF. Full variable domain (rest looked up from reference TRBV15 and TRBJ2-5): DAMVIQNPRYQVTQFGKPVTLSCSQTLNHNVMYWYQQKSSQAPKLLFHYYDKDFNNEADTPDNFQSRRPNTSFCFLDIRSPGLGDTAMYLCATSRDRGETQYFGPGTRLLVL.

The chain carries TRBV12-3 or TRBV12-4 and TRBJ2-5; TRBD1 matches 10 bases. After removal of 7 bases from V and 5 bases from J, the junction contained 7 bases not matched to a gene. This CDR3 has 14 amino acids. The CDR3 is CASTNDRGLETQYF. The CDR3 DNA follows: TGTGCCAGCACTAATGACAGGGGGCTGGAGACCCAGTACTTC.

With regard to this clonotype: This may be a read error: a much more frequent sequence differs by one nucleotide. The CDR3 DNA reads TGTGCCAGCAGCCCATCGACAGCTAACTATGGCTACACCTTC. Its translation is CASSPSTANYGYTF. The chain has TRBV7-2 and TRBJ1-2; D possibly corresponds to TRBD1 (5 bases). The CDR3 covers 14 residues. V lost 5 bases to trimming and J lost 0 bases, with 10 bases between them. In germline, CDR1 is SGHTA, CDR2 FQGNSA.

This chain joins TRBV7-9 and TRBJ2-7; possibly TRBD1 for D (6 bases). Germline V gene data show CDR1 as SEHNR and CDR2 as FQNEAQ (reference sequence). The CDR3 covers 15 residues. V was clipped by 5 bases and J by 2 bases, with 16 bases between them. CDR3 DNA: TGTGCCAGCAGCCACCGGGACAAGGCCACCTACGAGCAGTACTTC. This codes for CASSHRDKATYEQYF.

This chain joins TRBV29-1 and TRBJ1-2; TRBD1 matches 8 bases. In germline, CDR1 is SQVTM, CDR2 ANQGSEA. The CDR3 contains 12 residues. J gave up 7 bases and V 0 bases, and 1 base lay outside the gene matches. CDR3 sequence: CSVEEDRVGYTF. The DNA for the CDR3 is TGCAGCGTTGAAGAGGACAGGGTTGGCTACACCTTC.

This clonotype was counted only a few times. CDR3 DNA sequence: TGTGCCAGCAGTTTCTTGACGATCGGGGGCAGTTCACCCCTCCACTTT. This sequence encodes CASSFLTIGGSSPLHF. V is TRBV28 and J is TRBJ1-6; tentative D call: TRBD1 (6 bases). The CDR3 has 16 amino acids. With 3 bases removed from V and 9 bases from J, the gap between germline ends came to 18 bases. CDR1 and CDR2 (germline): MDHEN, SYDVKM.

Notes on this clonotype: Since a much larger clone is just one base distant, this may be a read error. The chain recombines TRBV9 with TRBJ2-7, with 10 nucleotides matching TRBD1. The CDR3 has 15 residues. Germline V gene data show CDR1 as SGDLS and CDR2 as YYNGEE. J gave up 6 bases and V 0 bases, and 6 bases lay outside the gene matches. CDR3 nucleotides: TGTGCCAGCAGCGTAGGTGGGACAGGGGCTTCCGAGCAGTACTTC. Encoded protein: CASSVGGTGASEQYF.

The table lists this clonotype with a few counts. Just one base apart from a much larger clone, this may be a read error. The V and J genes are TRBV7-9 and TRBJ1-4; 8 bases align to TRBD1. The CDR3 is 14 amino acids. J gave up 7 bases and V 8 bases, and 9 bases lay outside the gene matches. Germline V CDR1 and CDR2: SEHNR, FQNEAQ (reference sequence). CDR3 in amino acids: CASGGQGDGEKLFF. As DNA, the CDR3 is TGTGCCAGCGGTGGACAGGGTGATGGTGAAAAACTGTTTTTT.

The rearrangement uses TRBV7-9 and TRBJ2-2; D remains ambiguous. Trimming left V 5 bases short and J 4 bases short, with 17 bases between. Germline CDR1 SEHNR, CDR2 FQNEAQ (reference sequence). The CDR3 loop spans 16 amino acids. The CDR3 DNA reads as TGTGCCAGCAGCCCTGTCTTAAAATCAAGCACCGGGGAGCTGTTTTTT. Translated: CASSPVLKSSTGELFF.

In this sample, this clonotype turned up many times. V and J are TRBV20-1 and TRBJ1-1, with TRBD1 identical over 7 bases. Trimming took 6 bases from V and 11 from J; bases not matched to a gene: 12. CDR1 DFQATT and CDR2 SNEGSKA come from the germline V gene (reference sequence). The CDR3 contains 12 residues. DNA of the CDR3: TGCAGTGCGTTAGACAGGGCGGTTGGGGCTTTCTTT. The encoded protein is CSALDRAVGAFF.

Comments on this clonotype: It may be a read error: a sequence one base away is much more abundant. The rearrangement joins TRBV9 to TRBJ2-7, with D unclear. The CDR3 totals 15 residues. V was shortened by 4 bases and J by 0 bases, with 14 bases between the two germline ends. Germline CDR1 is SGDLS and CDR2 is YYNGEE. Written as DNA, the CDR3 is TGTGCCAGCAGCCCGAGTGGCAGGACCTCCTACGAGCAGTACTTC. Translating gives CASSPSGRTSYEQYF. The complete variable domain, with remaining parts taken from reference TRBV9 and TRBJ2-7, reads DSGVTQTPKHLITATGQRVTLRCSPRSGDLSVYWYQQSLDQGLQFLIQYYNGEERAKGNILERFSAQQFPDLHSELNLSSLELGDSALYFCASSPSGRTSYEQYFGPGTRLTVT.

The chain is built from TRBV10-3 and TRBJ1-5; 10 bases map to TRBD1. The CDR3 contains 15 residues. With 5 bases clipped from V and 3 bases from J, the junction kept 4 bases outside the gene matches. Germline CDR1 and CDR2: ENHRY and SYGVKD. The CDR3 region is CAISRQGASNQPQHF. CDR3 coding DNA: TGTGCCATCAGTCGACAGGGGGCATCCAATCAGCCCCAGCATTTT.

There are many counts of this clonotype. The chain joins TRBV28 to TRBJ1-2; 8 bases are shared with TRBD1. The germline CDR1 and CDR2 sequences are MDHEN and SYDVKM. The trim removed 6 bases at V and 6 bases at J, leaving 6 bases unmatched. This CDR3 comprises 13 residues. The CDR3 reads CASSPDRAHGYTF. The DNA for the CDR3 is TGTGCCAGCAGCCCGGACAGGGCACATGGCTACACCTTC.

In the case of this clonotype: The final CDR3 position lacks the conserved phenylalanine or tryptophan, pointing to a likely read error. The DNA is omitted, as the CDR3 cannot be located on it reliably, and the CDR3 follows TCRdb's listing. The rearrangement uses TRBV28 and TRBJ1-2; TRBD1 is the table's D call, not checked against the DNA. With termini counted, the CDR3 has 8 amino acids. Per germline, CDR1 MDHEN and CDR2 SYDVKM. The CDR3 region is CATNTGDI.

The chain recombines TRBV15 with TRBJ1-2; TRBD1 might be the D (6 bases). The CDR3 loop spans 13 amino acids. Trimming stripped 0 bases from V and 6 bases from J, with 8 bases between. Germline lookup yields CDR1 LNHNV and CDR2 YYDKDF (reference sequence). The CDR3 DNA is TGTGCCACCAGCAGAGATACAGGGCATGGCTACACCTTC. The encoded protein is CATSRDTGHGYTF.

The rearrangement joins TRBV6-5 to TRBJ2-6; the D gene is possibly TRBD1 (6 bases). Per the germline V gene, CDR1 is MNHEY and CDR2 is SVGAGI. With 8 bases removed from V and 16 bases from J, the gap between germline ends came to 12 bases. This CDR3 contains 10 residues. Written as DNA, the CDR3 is TGTGCCAGCGGGGACAAGAGTCTGACTTTC. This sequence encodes CASGDKSLTF.